The T cell receptor (beta chain) described here comes from a study of CD8+CD57+ T cells in acquired aplastic anemia. Study-wide context: DNA recovered from sorted CD4+ and CD8+ cells had a mean of approximately 3.4 ug. Study-wide findings and caveats: Researchers report that fewer than 30 CD8+ CDR3 sequences appeared in both patients and controls. CD8+ Simpson's diversity showed no significant patient-control difference.

An expansion of CD8+CD57+ cells by flow cytometry had been shown in patients chosen for sequencing. None of the patients had been given any therapy when their blood was sampled. A remark on this clonotype: Its matching antigen is unknown.

Genomic DNA served as template for TCR beta VDJ and CDR3 profiling. Each CDR3 protein gets one entry after TCRdb re-called the reads with MiXCR. This sample has approximately 300,000 distinct CDR3 sequences, with 45% to 65% found just once. The sequencing sample was made of sorted CD4+, CD8+, or CD8+CD57+ T cells (not recorded which) from PBMCs. This receptor was identified in a human donor with aplastic anemia.

CDR3 sequence: CASRSNPREETQYF. Here the CDR3 DNA reads TGTGCCAGCAGGTCCAACCCACGAGAAGAGACCCAGTACTTC. The chain has TRBV2 and TRBJ2-5; D not resolved. CDR1 and CDR2 (germline): SNHLY, FYNNEI. Trimming took off 6 bases at V and 3 bases at J, with 14 bases between the two ends. The CDR3 spans 14 residues.